What follows are 6 T cell receptor beta chains derived from one specimen sequenced in a study of cytomegalovirus exposure and HLA in healthy donors. PCR was performed using 60 Vbeta and 13 Jbeta primers. Profiled with immunoSEQ multiplex PCR; TCRdb holds only in-frame clones, not every one. This sample carries 70,000 to 85,000 clones, with 6% to 8% going to the ten biggest clones. The sequenced sample consisted of PBMCs. These receptors came from a female donor in good health and CMV-seropositive.

The chain has TRBV6-4 and TRBJ2-6, with no clear D. V lost 2 bases, J lost 2 bases, and 4 bases lay in between. CDR3 length: 14 amino acids. Germline values: CDR1 MRHNA, CDR2 SNTAGT. The CDR3 sequence is CASSDSAGANVLTF. The CDR3 bases are TGTGCCAGCAGTGACAGCGCTGGGGCCAACGTCCTGACTTTC.

The chain joins TRBV15 to TRBJ1-1, with D unclear. V dropped 0 bases and J dropped 4 bases, with 12 bases sitting between them. This CDR3 is 15 amino acids long. Per germline, CDR1 LNHNV and CDR2 YYDKDF (reference sequence). The CDR3 DNA reads as TGTGCCACCAGCAGAGAGACGGGAGGGAGCACTGAAGCTTTCTTT. Translated, it gives CATSRETGGSTEAFF.

The rearrangement links TRBV6-6 to TRBJ1-2; no firm D call. This CDR3 contains 14 residues. CDR1 is MNHNY, CDR2 SVGAGI, per germline (reference sequence). The germline V and J ends were trimmed by 7 bases and 5 bases, with 17 bases remaining between them. CDR3 sequence reads: CASNEGDSRYGYTF. Written as DNA, the CDR3 is TGTGCCAGCAATGAGGGAGATTCACGGTATGGCTACACCTTC.

CDR3 DNA: TGTGCCAGCAGTTCTAGGTACGGATCTAATGAAAAACTGTTTTTT. Residues: CASSSRYGSNEKLFF. The chain is built from TRBV28 and TRBJ1-4; D is uncertain. The V end lost 4 bases, the J end lost 3 bases, and 12 bases lay between the germline ends. The CDR3 length is 15 residues. CDR1 and CDR2 from the germline V gene are MDHEN and SYDVKM.

The CDR3 DNA follows: TGTGCCAGCAGTTTGTCAGGTTCGATTTACAATGAGCAGTTCTTC. Protein sequence: CASSLSGSIYNEQFF. V usage is TRBV27 and J usage is TRBJ2-1, with D unclear. Trimming took 3 bases from V and 4 from J, leaving 13 bases between them. This CDR3 has 15 residues. Germline V gene data show CDR1 as MNHEY and CDR2 as SMNVEV (reference sequence).

The chain carries TRBV4-3 and TRBJ2-5; the match to TRBD2 covers 8 bases. Trimming took 0 bases from V and 2 from J; bases not matched to a gene: 8. The CDR3 is 17 residues long. Germline-derived CDR1 and CDR2 are LGHNA and YSLEER. The CDR3 coding sequence is TGCGCCAGCAGCCAAGAAGCAGTAGCGGGGCCTCAAGAGACCCAGTACTTC. Protein product: CASSQEAVAGPQETQYF.